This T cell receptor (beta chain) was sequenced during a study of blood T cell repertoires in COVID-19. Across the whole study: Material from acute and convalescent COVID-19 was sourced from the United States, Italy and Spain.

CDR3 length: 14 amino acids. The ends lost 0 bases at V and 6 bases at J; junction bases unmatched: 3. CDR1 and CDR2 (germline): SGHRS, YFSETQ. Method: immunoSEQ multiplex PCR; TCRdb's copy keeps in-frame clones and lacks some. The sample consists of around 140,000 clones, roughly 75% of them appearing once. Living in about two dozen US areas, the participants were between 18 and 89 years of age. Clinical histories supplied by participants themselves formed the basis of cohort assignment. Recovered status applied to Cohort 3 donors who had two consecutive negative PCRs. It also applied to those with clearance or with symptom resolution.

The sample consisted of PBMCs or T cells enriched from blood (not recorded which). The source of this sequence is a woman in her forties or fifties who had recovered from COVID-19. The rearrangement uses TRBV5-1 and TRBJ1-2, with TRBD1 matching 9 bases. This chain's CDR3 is CASSLEWTGDGYTF. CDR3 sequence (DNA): TGCGCCAGCAGCTTGGAATGGACAGGGGATGGCTACACCTTC.